This T cell receptor beta chain was sequenced for a study of T cells in Graves' hyperthyroidism and ophthalmopathy. V gave up 1 base and J gave up 1 base, with 19 bases separating them. Germline V CDR1 and CDR2: DFQATT, SNEGSKA (reference sequence). The CDR3 sequence is 17 residues long. RNA transcripts served as the template for amplifying TCR beta CDR3 regions. RT-PCR in the first round (using the HTBI primer set) targeted the TCR CDR3. TCRdb itself ran the multiplex PCR reads through MiXCR, one entry per CDR3 protein. The sample includes about 680,000 distinct CDR3 sequences, about a third seen only once; the top ten take around 29%. Researchers defined stable Graves' hyperthyroidism as no ophthalmopathy progression within 18 months. The table lists this clonotype with many counts.

Sequencing was performed on blood. The receptor was derived from a woman aged 40 to 50 with Graves' hyperthyroidism. The rearrangement links TRBV20-1 to TRBJ1-2; the D gene is possibly TRBD1 (5 bases). In DNA, the CDR3 is TGCAGTGCTAGAGTGGGACTGGACTATCAGAGTAACTATGGCTACACCTTC. It encodes CSARVGLDYQSNYGYTF.